A single sample is the source of the 10 T cell receptor beta chains below, sequenced in a study of T cell changes during pregnancy in multiple sclerosis (dated by TCRdb to about 2019). Receptor amplification or capture employed the immunoSEQ multiplex PCR assay. TCRdb stores this immuneACCESS table with in-frame sequences only. Part of the clones is absent; in the studies checked, under half of the shortfall reflects unresolved V genes, and no reason is known for the rest. The sample records about 22,000 clones, more than 85% of which are singletons. The top ten constitute 6.5% to 8.5% of the sample. This material consisted of CD8+ T cells from peripheral blood mononuclear cells, taken after pregnancy. Receptors originate from a female donor with multiple sclerosis, enrolled in a pregnancy study.

The chain employs TRBV5-5 and TRBJ1-5; D remains ambiguous. The germline CDR1 and CDR2 sequences are SGHKS and YYEKEE (reference sequence). V was shortened by 0 bases and J by 4 bases, with 11 bases between the two germline ends. This CDR3 has 15 amino acids. CDR3 nucleotide sequence: TGTGCCAGCAGCTTGGTCGGGTTCGGGAATCAGCCCCAGCATTTT. Translation gives CASSLVGFGNQPQHF.

The V and J genes are TRBV7-9 and TRBJ1-1; weak D call: TRBD1 (5 bases). This CDR3 spans 15 amino acids. V was cut by 3 bases and J by 1 base, with 12 bases left in between. Germline V gene data show CDR1 as SEHNR and CDR2 as FQNEAQ (reference sequence). The chain's CDR3 is CASSLLGEGNTEAFF. The CDR3 bases are TGTGCCAGCAGCTTGCTAGGGGAGGGGAACACTGAAGCTTTCTTT. Variable domain in full (rest from reference TRBV7-9 and TRBJ1-1): DTGVSQNPRHKITKRGQNVTFRCDPISEHNRLYWYRQTLGQGPEFLTYFQNEAQLEKSRLLSDRFSAERPKGSFSTLEIQRTEQGDSAMYLCASSLLGEGNTEAFFGQGTRLTVV.

J is TRBJ1-2 and V is TRBV9; D gene ambiguous. Germline V CDR1 and CDR2: SGDLS, YYNGEE. The CDR3 covers 17 residues. V was shortened by 0 bases and J by 3 bases, with 18 bases between the two germline ends. The DNA for the CDR3 is TGTGCCAGCAGCGTAGACCCCACCGTTCCGCCGGACTATGGCTACACCTTC. Protein product: CASSVDPTVPPDYGYTF.

The chain links TRBV6-6 to TRBJ1-2; 8 bases agree with TRBD1. The CDR3 totals 15 residues. CDR1 and CDR2 from the germline V gene are MNHNY and SVGAGI (reference sequence). The junction had 4 bases not matched to a gene; V was cut back by 2 bases and J by 2 bases. In DNA, the CDR3 is TGTGCCAGCAGTTACACGACAGGGGCCAACTATGGCTACACCTTC. Translation gives CASSYTTGANYGYTF.

The V call is TRBV28, the J call TRBJ1-1; D possibly corresponds to TRBD1 (5 bases). The CDR3 has 12 residues. Trimming took 6 bases from V and 4 from J, leaving 9 bases between them. CDR1 MDHEN and CDR2 SYDVKM come from the germline V gene. The CDR3 region has the DNA TGTGCCAGCAGCCACAGGAGCACTGAAGCTTTCTTT. The encoded protein is CASSHRSTEAFF.

The gene calls are TRBV14 and TRBJ1-2; D unresolved. Trimming removed 4 bases from V and 0 bases from J, with 12 bases in between. From germline, CDR1 is SGHDN and CDR2 FVKESK. This CDR3 region has 15 residues. The CDR3 here is CASSLYTGANYGYTF. In DNA, the CDR3 is TGTGCCAGCAGCCTATATACGGGAGCTAACTATGGCTACACCTTC.

The chain has TRBV10-3 and TRBJ2-1; possibly TRBD2 for D (6 bases). Trimming removed 9 bases at V and 4 bases at J, with 19 bases between. This CDR3 has 15 amino acids. Germline V lookup: CDR1 ENHRY, CDR2 SYGVKD. The CDR3 reads CAMGGGPTGYNEQFF. CDR3 nucleotide sequence: TGTGCCATGGGCGGAGGGCCGACCGGATACAATGAGCAGTTCTTC.

The chain links TRBV27 to TRBJ2-1; the D gene is possibly TRBD2 (6 bases). This CDR3 spans 15 amino acids. The germline CDR1 and CDR2 sequences are MNHEY and SMNVEV (reference sequence). V lost 6 bases and J lost 4, with 16 bases in between. The CDR3 DNA reads as TGTGCCAGCAGCGGGATCCGGGAGCTTTACAATGAGCAGTTCTTC. Its protein product is CASSGIRELYNEQFF.

The V call is TRBV5-1, the J call TRBJ2-7, with D tentatively TRBD1 (5 bases). The CDR3 has 15 amino acids. Germline V gene lookup returns CDR1 SGHRS and CDR2 YFSETQ. V shed 0 bases and J shed 1 base, with 11 bases lying between them. The CDR3 DNA reads as TGCGCCAGCAGCTTGGAGCCAGGGTTGTCCTACGAGCAGTACTTC. Its protein product is CASSLEPGLSYEQYF.

The rearrangement uses TRBV18 and TRBJ2-7; unclear D gene. The CDR3 has 15 residues. Looked up from germline, CDR1 is KGHSH and CDR2 is LQKENI. Trimming left V 3 bases short and J 2 bases short, with 14 bases between. Here the CDR3 reads CASSPSSGSPYEQYF. Written as DNA, the CDR3 is TGTGCCAGCTCACCGTCGTCCGGGTCACCCTACGAGCAGTACTTC.